These 14 T cell receptor beta chains came from one sample sequenced in a study of T cell repertoires in cytomegalovirus infection. TCRdb passed the reads through MiXCR, listing each CDR3 protein once. The profile shows tens of thousands of distinct CDR3 sequences, more than 25% of them singletons. The antigens of these receptors remain unknown. Sequenced here: CD8+ T cells from cultured PBMCs, sampled from culture after CMV antigen stimulation. The source is a human donor in good health (CMV status not recorded). Some clones in this sample may be carry-over from other donors' samples.

A few counts support this clonotype. V usage is TRBV7-2 and J usage is TRBJ2-1; the D gene is possibly TRBD2 (6 bases). Germline V CDR1 and CDR2: SGHTA, FQGNSA. Trimming pared 1 base from V and 5 bases from J, leaving 12 bases between. This CDR3 is 15 amino acids long. The CDR3 reads CASSLGLARNNEQFF. The CDR3 bases are TGTGCCAGCAGCTTAGGCCTAGCGAGGAACAATGAGCAGTTCTTC. The entire variable domain, with the rest obtained from reference TRBV7-2 and TRBJ2-1, is as follows: GAGVSQSPSNKVTEKGKDVELRCDPISGHTALYWYRQSLGQGLEFLIYFQGNSAPDKSGLPSDRFSAERTGGSVSTLTIQRTQQEDSAVYLCASSLGLARNNEQFFGPGTRLTVL.

This clonotype has ten or more counts. This sequence joins TRBV12-3 or TRBV12-4 and TRBJ2-6; D gene unclear. V dropped 2 bases and J dropped 1 base, with 6 bases sitting between them. The CDR3 spans 15 residues. Here the CDR3 reads CASSLSGSGANVLTF. CDR3 DNA sequence: TGTGCCAGCAGTTTAAGTGGATCTGGGGCCAACGTCCTGACTTTC.

At least ten counts were recorded for this clonotype. The CDR3 coding sequence is TGTGCCAGCAGCTTGCCCGGGACAGGGCTAACCGGGGAGCTGTTTTTT. Amino acid sequence: CASSLPGTGLTGELFF. V gene TRBV7-2 combines with J gene TRBJ2-2; 9 positions match TRBD1. In germline, CDR1 is SGHTA, CDR2 FQGNSA. V shed 3 bases, J shed 5 bases, and the junction held 7 bases outside the gene matches. This CDR3 comprises 16 residues. The variable domain in full, completed from reference TRBV7-2 and TRBJ2-2, reads GAGVSQSPSNKVTEKGKDVELRCDPISGHTALYWYRQSLGQGLEFLIYFQGNSAPDKSGLPSDRFSAERTGGSVSTLTIQRTQQEDSAVYLCASSLPGTGLTGELFFGEGSRLTVL.

This clonotype was counted only a few times. The chain joins TRBV6-2 or TRBV6-3 to TRBJ2-2, with 9 bases matching TRBD2. Trimming cost V 7 bases and J 1 base; bases outside gene matches: 19. CDR3 length equals 20 residues. Germline V gene sequence: CDR1 MNHEY, CDR2 SVGEGT. CDR3 coding DNA: TGTGCCAGCAATCCGGGGGCTAGCGGGGTCTCCACCTTGAACACCGGGGAGCTGTTTTTT. This translates into CASNPGASGVSTLNTGELFF.

The CDR3 bases are TGTGCCAGCAGTTTGAAGGGGGCGGATGGCAATCAGCCCCAGCATTTT. Its translation is CASSLKGADGNQPQHF. The chain has TRBV12-3 or TRBV12-4 and TRBJ1-5, with 7 bases identical to TRBD1. This CDR3 is 16 amino acids long. V gave up 3 bases and J gave up 2 bases; unmatched junction bases: 7.

The V call is TRBV5-1, the J call TRBJ2-5; D unresolved. Germline V gene lookup returns CDR1 SGHRS and CDR2 YFSETQ. The CDR3 totals 12 residues. The V and J ends lost 6 bases and 5 bases respectively, with 11 bases between them. As DNA, the CDR3 is TGCGCCAGCACAACGAACCGGGAGACCCAGTACTTC. This translates into CASTTNRETQYF.

This rearrangement joins TRBV24-1 to TRBJ2-2; TRBD1 agrees at 10 bases. J lost 3 bases, V lost 2 bases, and 2 bases had no gene match. CDR1 is KGHDR and CDR2 is SFDVKD in the germline V gene. The CDR3 has 16 amino acids. The DNA for the CDR3 is TGTGCCACCAGTGATTGGACAGGGGGTGACACCGGGGAGCTGTTTTTT. Translating it yields CATSDWTGGDTGELFF.

This clonotype was counted between two and nine times. This sequence joins TRBV6-1 and TRBJ2-3; 9 bases fit TRBD1. The CDR3 spans 16 residues. With 4 bases clipped from V and 4 bases from J, the junction kept 9 bases outside the gene matches. Germline lookup yields CDR1 MNHNS and CDR2 SASEGT. In DNA form, the CDR3 reads TGTGCCAGCAGTGCTCTAGGGACAGGGCTACCAGATACGCAGTATTTT. Its protein is CASSALGTGLPDTQYF.

The chain employs TRBV7-9 and TRBJ2-1; 10 bases align to TRBD2. Germline CDR1 reads SEHNR; CDR2 reads FQNEAQ (reference sequence). The trim removed 5 bases at V and 6 bases at J, leaving 10 bases unmatched. This CDR3 comprises 16 residues. CDR3 DNA sequence: TGTGCCAGCAGCCCCCCCAGCGGGGGGGTAACCAATGAGCAGTTCTTC. Amino acid sequence: CASSPPSGGVTNEQFF.

The chain combines TRBV7-8 with TRBJ1-2; D not certain. The CDR3 consists of 14 residues. Per germline, CDR1 SGHVS and CDR2 FQNEAQ. With 5 bases removed from V and 5 bases from J, the gap between germline ends came to 15 bases. CDR3 nucleotides: TGTGCCAGCAGCCCCGAGGAAGGTACATATGGCTACACCTTC. Protein sequence: CASSPEEGTYGYTF. The variable domain in full, with the rest retrieved from reference TRBV7-8 and TRBJ1-2, is GAGVSQSPRYKVAKRGQDVALRCDPISGHVSLFWYQQALGQGPEFLTYFQNEAQLDKSGLPSDRFFAERPEGSVSTLKIQRTQQEDSAVYLCASSPEEGTYGYTFGSGTRLTVV.

This clonotype came up a few times. The gene calls are TRBV29-1 and TRBJ1-1, with D hard to call. The CDR3 length is 14 residues. Trimming pared 1 base from V and 1 base from J, leaving 10 bases between. Germline V CDR1 and CDR2: SQVTM, ANQGSEA. CDR3 in amino acids: CSVEGQDPNTEAFF. As DNA, the CDR3 is TGCAGCGTTGAAGGCCAAGACCCGAACACTGAAGCTTTCTTT. Using reference TRBV29-1 and TRBJ1-1 for the parts outside the CDR3, the full variable domain is SAVISQKPSRDICQRGTSLTIQCQVDSQVTMMFWYRQQPGQSLTLIATANQGSEATYESGFVIDKFPISRPNLTFSTLTVSNMSPEDSSIYLCSVEGQDPNTEAFFGQGTRLTVV.

The rearrangement links TRBV28 to TRBJ1-4, with 10 positions matching TRBD1. V was clipped by 1 base and J by 3 bases; unmatched bases: 8. CDR3 length equals 18 residues. The germline V gene has CDR1 MDHEN and CDR2 SYDVKM. CDR3 nucleotide sequence: TGTGCCAGCAGTTTATACGGGACAGGGGTGTCGGCTAATGAAAAACTGTTTTTT. Translated: CASSLYGTGVSANEKLFF.

The rearrangement uses TRBV4-1 and TRBJ2-1; tentative D call: TRBD2 (5 bases). This CDR3 spans 15 amino acids. Germline V gives CDR1 MGHRA, CDR2 YSYEKL. Trimming stripped 0 bases from V and 10 bases from J, with 16 bases between. DNA for the CDR3: TGCGCCAGCAGCCAAGATGATCCGGGGAGCGACGAGCAGTTCTTC. It is translated as CASSQDDPGSDEQFF.

V gene TRBV19 combines with J gene TRBJ2-5; 10 nucleotides line up with TRBD2. The V and J ends lost 6 bases and 2 bases, in that order; junction bases with no gene match: 15. The germline gives CDR1 LNHDA, CDR2 SQIVND (reference sequence). The CDR3 is 18 residues long. The CDR3: CASRDRTSGGLGQETQYF. The CDR3 coding sequence is TGTGCCAGTAGGGATCGGACTAGCGGAGGCCTTGGGCAAGAGACCCAGTACTTC.